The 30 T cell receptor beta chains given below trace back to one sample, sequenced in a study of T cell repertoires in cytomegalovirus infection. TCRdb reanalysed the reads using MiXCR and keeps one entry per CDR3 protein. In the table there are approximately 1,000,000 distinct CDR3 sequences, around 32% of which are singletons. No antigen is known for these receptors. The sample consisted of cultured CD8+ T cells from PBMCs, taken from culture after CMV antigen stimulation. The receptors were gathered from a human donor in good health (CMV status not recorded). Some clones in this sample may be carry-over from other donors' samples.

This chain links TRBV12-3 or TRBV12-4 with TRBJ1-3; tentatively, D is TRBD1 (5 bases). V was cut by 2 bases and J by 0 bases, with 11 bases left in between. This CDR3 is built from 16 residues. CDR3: CASSLHQGLSGNTIYF. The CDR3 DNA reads TGTGCCAGCAGTTTACACCAGGGCCTCTCTGGAAACACCATATATTTT.

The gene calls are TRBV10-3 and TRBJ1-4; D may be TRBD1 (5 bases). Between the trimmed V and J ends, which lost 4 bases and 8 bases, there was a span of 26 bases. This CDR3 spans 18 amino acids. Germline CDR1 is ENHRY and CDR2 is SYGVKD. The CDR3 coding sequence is TGTGCCATCAGTGCCCTACAGGCGCGCAAGAACTGGAAGGAAAAACTGTTTTTT. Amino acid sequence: CAISALQARKNWKEKLFF.

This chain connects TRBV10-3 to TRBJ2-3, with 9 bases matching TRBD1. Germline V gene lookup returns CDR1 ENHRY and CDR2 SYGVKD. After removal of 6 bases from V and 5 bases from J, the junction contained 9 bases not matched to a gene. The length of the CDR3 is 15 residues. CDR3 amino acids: CAIRTGTGSKDTQYF. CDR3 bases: TGTGCCATCAGAACCGGGACAGGGAGTAAAGATACGCAGTATTTT.

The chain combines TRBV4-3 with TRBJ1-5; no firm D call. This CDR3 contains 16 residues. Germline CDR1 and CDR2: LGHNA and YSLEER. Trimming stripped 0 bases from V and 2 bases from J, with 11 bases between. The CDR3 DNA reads TGCGCCAGCAGCCAAGATGAGCCAGGCCGCAATCAGCCCCAGCATTTT. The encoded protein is CASSQDEPGRNQPQHF.

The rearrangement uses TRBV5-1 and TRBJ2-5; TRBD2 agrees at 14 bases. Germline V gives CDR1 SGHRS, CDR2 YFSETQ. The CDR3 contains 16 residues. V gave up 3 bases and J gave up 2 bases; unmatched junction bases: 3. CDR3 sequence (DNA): TGCGCCAGCAGCTCGGGACTAGCGGGGGAACAAGAGACCCAGTACTTC. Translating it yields CASSSGLAGEQETQYF.

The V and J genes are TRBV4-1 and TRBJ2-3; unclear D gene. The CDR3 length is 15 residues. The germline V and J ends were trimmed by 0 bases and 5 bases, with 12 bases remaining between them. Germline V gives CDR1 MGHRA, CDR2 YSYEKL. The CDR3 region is CASSQDQASEDTQYF. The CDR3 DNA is TGCGCCAGCAGCCAAGATCAAGCCTCGGAAGATACGCAGTATTTT.

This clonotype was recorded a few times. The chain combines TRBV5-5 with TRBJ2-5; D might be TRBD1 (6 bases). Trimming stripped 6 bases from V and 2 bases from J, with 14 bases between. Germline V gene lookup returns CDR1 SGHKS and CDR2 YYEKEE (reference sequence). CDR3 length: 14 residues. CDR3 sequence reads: CASNPDSAQETQYF. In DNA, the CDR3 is TGTGCCAGCAATCCGGACAGCGCTCAAGAGACCCAGTACTTC.

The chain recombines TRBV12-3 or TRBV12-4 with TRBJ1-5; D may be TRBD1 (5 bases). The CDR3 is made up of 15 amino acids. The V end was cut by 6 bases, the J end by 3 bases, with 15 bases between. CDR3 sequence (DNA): TGTGCCAGCAGCTCTACGGACACGCTCAATCAGCCCCAGCATTTT. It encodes CASSSTDTLNQPQHF.

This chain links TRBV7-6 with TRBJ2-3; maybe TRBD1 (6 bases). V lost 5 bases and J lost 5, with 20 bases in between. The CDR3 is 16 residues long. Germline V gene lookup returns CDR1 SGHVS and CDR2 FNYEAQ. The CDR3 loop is CASSLVPGAREDTQYF. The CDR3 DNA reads TGTGCCAGCAGCCTAGTACCAGGGGCTCGGGAAGATACGCAGTATTTT. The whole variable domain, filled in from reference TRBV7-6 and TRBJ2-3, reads GAGVSQSPRYKVTKRGQDVALRCDPISGHVSLYWYRQALGQGPEFLTYFNYEAQQDKSGLPNDRFSAERPEGSISTLTIQRTEQRDSAMYRCASSLVPGAREDTQYFGPGTRLTVL.

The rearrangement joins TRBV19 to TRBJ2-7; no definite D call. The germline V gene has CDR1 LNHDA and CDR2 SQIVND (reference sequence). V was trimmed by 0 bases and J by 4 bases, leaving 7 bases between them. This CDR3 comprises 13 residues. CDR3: CASSIDSAYEQYF. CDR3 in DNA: TGTGCCAGTAGTATAGACTCGGCTTACGAGCAGTACTTC.

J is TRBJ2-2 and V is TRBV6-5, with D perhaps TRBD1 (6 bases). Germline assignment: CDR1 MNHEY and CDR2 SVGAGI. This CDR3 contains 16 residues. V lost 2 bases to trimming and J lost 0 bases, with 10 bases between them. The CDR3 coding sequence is TGTGCCAGCAGTTACAGGGGGTTCGCGAACACCGGGGAGCTGTTTTTT. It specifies CASSYRGFANTGELFF.

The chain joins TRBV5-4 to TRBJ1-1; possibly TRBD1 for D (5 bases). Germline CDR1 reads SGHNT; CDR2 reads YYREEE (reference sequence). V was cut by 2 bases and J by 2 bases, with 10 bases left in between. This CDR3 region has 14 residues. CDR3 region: CASSFMGVNTEAFF. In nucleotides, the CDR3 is TGTGCCAGCAGCTTTATGGGGGTCAACACTGAAGCTTTCTTT.

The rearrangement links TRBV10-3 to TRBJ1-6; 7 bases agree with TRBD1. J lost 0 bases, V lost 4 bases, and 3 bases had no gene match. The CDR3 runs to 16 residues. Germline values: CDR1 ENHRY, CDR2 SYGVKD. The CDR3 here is CAISGGDSSYNSPLHF. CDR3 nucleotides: TGTGCCATCAGTGGCGGGGACAGCTCCTATAATTCACCCCTCCACTTT.

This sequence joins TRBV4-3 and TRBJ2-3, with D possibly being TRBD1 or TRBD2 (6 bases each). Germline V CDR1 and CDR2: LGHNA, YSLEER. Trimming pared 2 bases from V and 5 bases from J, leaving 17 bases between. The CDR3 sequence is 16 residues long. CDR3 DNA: TGCGCCAGCAGCCAAAAGGCCGGGGGCGCCGGAGATACGCAGTATTTT. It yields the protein CASSQKAGGAGDTQYF.

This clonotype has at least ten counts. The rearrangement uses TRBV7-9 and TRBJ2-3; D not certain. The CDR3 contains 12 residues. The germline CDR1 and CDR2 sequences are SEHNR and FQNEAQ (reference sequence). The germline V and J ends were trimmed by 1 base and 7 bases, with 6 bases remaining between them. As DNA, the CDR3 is TGTGCCAGCAGCTTAGGAACCAATACGCAGTATTTT. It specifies CASSLGTNTQYF.

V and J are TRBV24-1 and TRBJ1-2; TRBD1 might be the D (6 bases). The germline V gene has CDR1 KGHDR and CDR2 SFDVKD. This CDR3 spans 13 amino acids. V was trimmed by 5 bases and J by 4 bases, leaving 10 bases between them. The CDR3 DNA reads TGTGCCACCAGTGGTGGACAGCTCTATGGCTACACCTTC. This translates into CATSGGQLYGYTF.

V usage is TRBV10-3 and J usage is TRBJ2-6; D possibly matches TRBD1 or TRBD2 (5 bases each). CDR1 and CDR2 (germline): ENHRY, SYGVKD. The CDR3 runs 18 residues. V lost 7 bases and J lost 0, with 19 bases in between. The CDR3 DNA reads TGTGCCATCAAGACGCCGGGACCGACCCCCTCTGGGGCCAACGTCCTGACTTTC. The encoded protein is CAIKTPGPTPSGANVLTF.

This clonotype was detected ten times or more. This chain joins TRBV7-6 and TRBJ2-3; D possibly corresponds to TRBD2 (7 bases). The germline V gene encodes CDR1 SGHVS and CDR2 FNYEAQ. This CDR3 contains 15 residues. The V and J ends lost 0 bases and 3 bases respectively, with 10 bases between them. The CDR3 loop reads CASSLAGGPTDTQYF. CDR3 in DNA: TGTGCCAGCAGCTTAGCGGGGGGGCCGACAGATACGCAGTATTTT.

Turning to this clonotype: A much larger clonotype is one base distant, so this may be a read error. Written as DNA, the CDR3 is TGTGCCAGCAGCTTATTCGATTCACCCCTCCACTTT. Protein sequence: CASSLFDSPLHF. The rearrangement uses TRBV5-3 and TRBJ1-6; the D is unclear. TRBV5-3 is an ORF, and what it does is uncertain. The CDR3 length is 12 residues.

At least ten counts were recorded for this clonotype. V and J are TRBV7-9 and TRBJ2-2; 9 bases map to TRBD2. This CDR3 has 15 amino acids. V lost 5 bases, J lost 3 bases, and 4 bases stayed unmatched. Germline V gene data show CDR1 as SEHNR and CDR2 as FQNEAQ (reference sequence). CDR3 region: CASSTRLADTGELFF. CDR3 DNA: TGTGCCAGCAGCACCAGACTAGCGGACACCGGGGAGCTGTTTTTT. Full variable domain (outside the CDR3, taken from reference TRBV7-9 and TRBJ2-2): DTGVSQNPRHKITKRGQNVTFRCDPISEHNRLYWYRQTLGQGPEFLTYFQNEAQLEKSRLLSDRFSAERPKGSFSTLEIQRTEQGDSAMYLCASSTRLADTGELFFGEGSRLTVL.

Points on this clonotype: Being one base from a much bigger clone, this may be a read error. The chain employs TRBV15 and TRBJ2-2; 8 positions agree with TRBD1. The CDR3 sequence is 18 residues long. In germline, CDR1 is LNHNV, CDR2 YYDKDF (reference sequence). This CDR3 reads CVTSTGHLDRVRTGELFF. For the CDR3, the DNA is TGTGTCACCAGCACCGGCCATTTGGACAGGGTTCGGACCGGGGAGCTGTTTTTT.

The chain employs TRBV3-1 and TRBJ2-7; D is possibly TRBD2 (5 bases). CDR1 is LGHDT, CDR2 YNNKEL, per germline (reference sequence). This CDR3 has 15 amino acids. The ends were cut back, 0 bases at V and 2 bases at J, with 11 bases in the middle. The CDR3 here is CASSQDSGRTYEQYF. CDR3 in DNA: TGTGCCAGCAGCCAAGACAGCGGCCGGACCTACGAGCAGTACTTC.

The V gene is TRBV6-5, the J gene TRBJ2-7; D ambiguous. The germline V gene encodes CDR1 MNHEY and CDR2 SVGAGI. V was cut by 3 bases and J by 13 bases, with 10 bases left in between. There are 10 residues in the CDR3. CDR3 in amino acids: CASSYGQGYV. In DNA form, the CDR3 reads TGTGCCAGCAGTTATGGGCAAGGATACGTC.

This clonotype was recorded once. The CDR3 sequence is CSARDQGYTLTDTQYF. In nucleotides, the CDR3 is TGCAGTGCTAGAGATCAGGGCTATACCCTCACAGATACGCAGTATTTT. The V and J genes are TRBV20-1 and TRBJ2-3; TRBD1 is a possible D gene (5 bases). Deletions cut 0 bases from V and 2 bases from J, with 15 bases between. The CDR3 spans 16 residues. In germline, CDR1 is DFQATT, CDR2 SNEGSKA (reference sequence).

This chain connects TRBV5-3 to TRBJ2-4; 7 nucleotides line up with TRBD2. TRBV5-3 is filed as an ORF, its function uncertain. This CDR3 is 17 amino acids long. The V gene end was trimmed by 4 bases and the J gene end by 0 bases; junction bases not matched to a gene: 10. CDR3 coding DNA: TGTGCCAGAAGCGCACCCGATCAGCGGGGAGCCAAAAACATTCAGTACTTC. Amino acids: CARSAPDQRGAKNIQYF.

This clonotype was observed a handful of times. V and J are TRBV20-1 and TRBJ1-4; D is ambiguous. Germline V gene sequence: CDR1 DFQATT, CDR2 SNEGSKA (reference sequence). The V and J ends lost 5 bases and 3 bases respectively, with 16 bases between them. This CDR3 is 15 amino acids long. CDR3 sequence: CSAGISKRANEKLFF. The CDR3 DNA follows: TGCAGTGCTGGAATTTCCAAGCGGGCTAATGAAAAACTGTTTTTT.

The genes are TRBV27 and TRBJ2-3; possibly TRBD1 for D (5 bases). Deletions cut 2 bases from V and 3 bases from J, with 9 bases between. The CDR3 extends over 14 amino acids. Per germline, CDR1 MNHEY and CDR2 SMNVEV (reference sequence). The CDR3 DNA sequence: TGTGCCAGCAGTTTACCCTCAGGGACAGATACGCAGTATTTT. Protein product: CASSLPSGTDTQYF.

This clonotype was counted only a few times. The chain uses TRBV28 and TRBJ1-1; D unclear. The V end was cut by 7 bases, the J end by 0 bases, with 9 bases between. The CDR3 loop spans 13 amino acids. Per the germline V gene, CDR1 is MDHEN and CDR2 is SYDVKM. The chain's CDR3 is CASIGRVNTEAFF. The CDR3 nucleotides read TGTGCCAGCATTGGGAGGGTGAACACTGAAGCTTTCTTT.

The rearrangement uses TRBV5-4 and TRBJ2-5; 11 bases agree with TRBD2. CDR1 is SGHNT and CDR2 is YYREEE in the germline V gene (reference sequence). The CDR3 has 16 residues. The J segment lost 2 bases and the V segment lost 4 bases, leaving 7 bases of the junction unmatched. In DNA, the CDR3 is TGTGCCAGCAGCGCCGAGACTAGCGGGGTACAAGAGACCCAGTACTTC. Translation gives CASSAETSGVQETQYF.

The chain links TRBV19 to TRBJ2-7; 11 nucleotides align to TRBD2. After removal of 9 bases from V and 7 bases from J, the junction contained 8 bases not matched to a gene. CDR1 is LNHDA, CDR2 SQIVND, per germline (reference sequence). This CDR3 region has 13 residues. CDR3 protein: CASTSGGLREQYF. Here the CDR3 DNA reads TGTGCCAGCACTAGCGGGGGCCTCCGGGAGCAGTACTTC.